This T cell receptor (beta chain) came from a study of cytomegalovirus exposure and HLA in healthy donors. Study-wide results and caveats: As immune exposure information, only CMV serostatus was available. An ancestry cluster, one associated with Asian ancestry, reportedly showed fewer N-insertions than the approximately 650-donor mean in a later analysis. What TCR beta sequences reportedly achieved was accurate prediction of HLA-A and HLA-B alleles in most subjects.

The V end was cut by 0 bases, the J end by 5 bases, with 11 bases between. The CDR3 extends over 14 amino acids. Germline V gives CDR1 GTSNPN, CDR2 SVGIG (reference sequence). It was with 60 Vbeta and 13 Jbeta primers that the PCR ran. Sequencing was performed with immunoSEQ multiplex PCR; in TCRdb, only in-frame clones are kept and a portion is missing. The table records roughly 150,000 clones, roughly 80% of them present only once. For this clone: Its target is not known.

This rearrangement joins TRBV30 to TRBJ1-5, with a possible D match to TRBD1 (6 bases). The sequence derives from a male donor in good health and CMV-seronegative. Input material: PBMCs. CDR3 loop: CAWSVGRGDQPQHF. The CDR3 bases are TGTGCCTGGAGTGTGGGCAGGGGCGATCAGCCCCAGCATTTT.